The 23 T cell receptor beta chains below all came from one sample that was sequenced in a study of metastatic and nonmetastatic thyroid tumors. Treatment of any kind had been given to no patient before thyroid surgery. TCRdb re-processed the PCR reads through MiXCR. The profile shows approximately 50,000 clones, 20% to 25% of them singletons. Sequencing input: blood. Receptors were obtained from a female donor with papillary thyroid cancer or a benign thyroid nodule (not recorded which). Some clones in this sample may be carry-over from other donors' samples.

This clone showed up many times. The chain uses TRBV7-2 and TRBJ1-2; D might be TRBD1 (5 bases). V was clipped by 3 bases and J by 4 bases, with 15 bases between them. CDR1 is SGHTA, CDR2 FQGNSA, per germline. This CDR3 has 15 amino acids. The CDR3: CASSFGQGTSYGYTF. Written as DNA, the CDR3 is TGTGCCAGCAGCTTCGGGCAGGGCACGTCCTATGGCTACACCTTC. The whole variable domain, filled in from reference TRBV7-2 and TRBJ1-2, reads GAGVSQSPSNKVTEKGKDVELRCDPISGHTALYWYRQSLGQGLEFLIYFQGNSAPDKSGLPSDRFSAERTGGSVSTLTIQRTQQEDSAVYLCASSFGQGTSYGYTFGSGTRLTVV.

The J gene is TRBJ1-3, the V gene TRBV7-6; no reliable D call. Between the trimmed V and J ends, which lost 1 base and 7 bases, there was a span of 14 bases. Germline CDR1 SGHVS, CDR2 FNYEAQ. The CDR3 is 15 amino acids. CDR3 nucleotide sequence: TGTGCCAGCAGCTTAGAAGGGTTCTGTCGCAACACCATATATTTT. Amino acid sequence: CASSLEGFCRNTIYF.

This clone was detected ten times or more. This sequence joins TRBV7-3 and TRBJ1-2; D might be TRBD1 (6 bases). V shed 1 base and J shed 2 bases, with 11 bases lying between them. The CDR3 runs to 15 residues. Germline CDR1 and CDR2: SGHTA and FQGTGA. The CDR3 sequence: CASSLNPGDNYGYTF. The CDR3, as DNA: TGTGCCAGCAGCTTAAATCCAGGGGACAACTATGGCTACACCTTC.

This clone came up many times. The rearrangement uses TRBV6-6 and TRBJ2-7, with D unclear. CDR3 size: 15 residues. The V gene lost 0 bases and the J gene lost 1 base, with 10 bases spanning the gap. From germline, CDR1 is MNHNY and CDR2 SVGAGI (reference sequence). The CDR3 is CASSYSPTESYEQYF. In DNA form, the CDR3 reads TGTGCCAGCAGTTACTCCCCGACGGAATCCTACGAGCAGTACTTC.

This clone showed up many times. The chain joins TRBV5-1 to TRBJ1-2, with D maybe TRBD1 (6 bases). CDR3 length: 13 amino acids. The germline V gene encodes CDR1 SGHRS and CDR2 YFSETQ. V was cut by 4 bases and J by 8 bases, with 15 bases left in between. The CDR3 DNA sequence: TGCGCCAGCAGCCAAGAACAGGGTACGGGCTACACCTTC. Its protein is CASSQEQGTGYTF.

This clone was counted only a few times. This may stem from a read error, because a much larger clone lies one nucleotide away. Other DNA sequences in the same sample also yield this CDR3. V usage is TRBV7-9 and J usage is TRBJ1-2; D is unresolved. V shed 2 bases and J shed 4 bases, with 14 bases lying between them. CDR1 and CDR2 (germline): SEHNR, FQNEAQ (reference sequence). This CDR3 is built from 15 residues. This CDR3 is CASSLPGSAGYGYTF. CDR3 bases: TGTGCCAGCAGCTTACCCGGGTCAGCAGGCTATGGCTACACCTTC.

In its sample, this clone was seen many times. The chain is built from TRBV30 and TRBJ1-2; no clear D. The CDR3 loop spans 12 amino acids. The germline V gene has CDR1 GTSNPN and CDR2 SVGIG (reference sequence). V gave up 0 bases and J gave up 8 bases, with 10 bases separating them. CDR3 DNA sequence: TGTGCCTGGAGTGTAGCGGGAGACGGCTACACCTTC. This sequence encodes CAWSVAGDGYTF.

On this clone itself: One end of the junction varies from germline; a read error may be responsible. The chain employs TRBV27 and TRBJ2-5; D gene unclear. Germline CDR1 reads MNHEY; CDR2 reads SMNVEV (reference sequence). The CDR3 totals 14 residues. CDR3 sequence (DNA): TGTGCCAGCAGTTTTGGTGCCAATCAAGAGAACCAGTACTTC. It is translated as CASSFGANQENQYF.

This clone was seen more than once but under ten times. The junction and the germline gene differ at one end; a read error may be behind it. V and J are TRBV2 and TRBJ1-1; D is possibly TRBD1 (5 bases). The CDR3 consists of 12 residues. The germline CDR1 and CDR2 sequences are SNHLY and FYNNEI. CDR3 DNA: TGTGCCAACAGTGGCTCGGACACTCAAGCTTTCTTT. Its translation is CANSGSDTQAFF.

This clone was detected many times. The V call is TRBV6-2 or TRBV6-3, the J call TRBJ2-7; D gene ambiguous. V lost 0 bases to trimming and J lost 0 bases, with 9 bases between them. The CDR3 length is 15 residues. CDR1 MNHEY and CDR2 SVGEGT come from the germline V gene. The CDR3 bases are TGTGCCAGCAGTTACTCGTCCGAAAGCTCCTACGAGCAGTACTTC. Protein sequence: CASSYSSESSYEQYF.

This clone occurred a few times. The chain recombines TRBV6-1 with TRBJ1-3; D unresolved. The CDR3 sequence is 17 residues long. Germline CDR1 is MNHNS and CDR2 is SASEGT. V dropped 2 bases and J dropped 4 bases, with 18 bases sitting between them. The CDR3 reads CASSETVFMCIGNTIYF. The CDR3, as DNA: TGTGCCAGCAGTGAAACCGTCTTCATGTGTATCGGAAACACCATATATTTT.

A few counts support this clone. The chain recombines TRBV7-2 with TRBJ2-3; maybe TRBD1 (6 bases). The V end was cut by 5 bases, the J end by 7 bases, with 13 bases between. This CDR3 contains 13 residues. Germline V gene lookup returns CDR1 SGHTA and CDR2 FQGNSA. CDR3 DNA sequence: TGTGCCAGCAGCCCCCTGGACAGCAATACGCAGTATTTT. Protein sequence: CASSPLDSNTQYF.

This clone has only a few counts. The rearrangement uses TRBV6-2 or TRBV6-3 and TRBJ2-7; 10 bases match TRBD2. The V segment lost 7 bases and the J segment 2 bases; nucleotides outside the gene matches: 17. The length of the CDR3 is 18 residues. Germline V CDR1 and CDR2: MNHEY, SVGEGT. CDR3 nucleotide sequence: TGTGCCAGCATCCACTGGGTGTTAGCGGGAGGAGGTGCCTACGAGCAGTACTTC. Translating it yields CASIHWVLAGGGAYEQYF.

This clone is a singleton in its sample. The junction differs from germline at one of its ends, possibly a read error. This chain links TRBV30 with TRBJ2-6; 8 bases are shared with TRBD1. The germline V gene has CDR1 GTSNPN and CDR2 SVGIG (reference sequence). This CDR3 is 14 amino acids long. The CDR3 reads CAWSSNRGAVVLTF. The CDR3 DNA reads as TGCGCCTGGAGTTCTAACAGGGGGGCCGTCGTCCTGACTTTC.

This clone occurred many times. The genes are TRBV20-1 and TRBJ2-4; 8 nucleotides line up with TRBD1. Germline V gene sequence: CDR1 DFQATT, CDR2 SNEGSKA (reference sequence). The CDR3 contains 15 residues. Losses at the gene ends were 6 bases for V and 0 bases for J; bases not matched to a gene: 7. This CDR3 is CSATGQVLAKNIQYF. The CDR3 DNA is TGCAGTGCCACGGGACAGGTCCTAGCCAAAAACATTCAGTACTTC.

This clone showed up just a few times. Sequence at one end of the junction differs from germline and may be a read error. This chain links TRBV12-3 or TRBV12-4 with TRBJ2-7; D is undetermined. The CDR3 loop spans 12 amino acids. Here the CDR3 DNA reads TGTGCCAGCGTCGGTTCGTCCTACGATCAGTACTTC. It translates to CASVGSSYDQYF.

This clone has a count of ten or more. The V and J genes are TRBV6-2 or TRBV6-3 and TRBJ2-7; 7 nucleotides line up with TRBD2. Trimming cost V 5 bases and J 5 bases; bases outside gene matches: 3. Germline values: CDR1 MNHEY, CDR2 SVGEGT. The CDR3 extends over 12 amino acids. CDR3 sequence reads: CASSRGRDEQYF. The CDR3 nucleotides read TGTGCCAGCAGTAGAGGGAGGGACGAGCAGTACTTC.

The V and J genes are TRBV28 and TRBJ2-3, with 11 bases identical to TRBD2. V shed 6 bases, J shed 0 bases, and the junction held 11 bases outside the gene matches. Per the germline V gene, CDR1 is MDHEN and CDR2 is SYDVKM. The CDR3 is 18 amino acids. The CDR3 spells CASSAPASGGTSTDTQYF. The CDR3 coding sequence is TGTGCCAGCAGCGCCCCAGCTAGCGGGGGGACTAGCACAGATACGCAGTATTTT.

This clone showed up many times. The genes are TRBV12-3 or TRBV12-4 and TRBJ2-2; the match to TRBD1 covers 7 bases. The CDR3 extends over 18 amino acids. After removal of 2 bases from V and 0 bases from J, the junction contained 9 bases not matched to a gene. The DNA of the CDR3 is TGTGCCAGCAGTTTATATTCCGGGGACAGAGCGAACACCGGGGAGCTGTTTTTT. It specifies CASSLYSGDRANTGELFF.

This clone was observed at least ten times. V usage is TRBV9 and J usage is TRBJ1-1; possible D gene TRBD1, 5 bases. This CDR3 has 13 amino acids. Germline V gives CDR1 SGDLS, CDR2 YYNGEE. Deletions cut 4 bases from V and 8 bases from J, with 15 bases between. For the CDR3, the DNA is TGTGCCAGCAGCCCACCCTGGGGGTCCGAAGCTTTCTTT. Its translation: CASSPPWGSEAFF.

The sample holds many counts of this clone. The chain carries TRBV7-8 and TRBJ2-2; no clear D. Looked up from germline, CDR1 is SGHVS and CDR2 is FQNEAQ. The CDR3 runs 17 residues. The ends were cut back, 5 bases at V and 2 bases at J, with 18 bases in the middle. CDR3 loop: CASSPPSAELNTGELFF. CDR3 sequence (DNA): TGTGCCAGCAGCCCCCCGTCCGCAGAGCTTAACACCGGGGAGCTGTTTTTT.

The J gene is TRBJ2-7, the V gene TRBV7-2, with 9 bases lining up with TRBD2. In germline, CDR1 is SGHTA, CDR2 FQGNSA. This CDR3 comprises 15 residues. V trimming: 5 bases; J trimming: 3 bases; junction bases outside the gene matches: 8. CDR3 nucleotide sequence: TGTGCCAGCAGCCAGCAGAGCGGGGGGTTCTACGAGCAGTACTTC. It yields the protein CASSQQSGGFYEQYF.

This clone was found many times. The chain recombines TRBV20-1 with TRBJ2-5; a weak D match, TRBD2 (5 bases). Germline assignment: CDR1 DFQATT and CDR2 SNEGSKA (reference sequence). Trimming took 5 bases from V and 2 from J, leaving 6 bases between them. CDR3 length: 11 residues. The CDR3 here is CSAGLQETQYF. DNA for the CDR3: TGCAGTGCTGGACTTCAAGAGACCCAGTACTTC.